These 26 T cell receptor beta chains share one sample of origin, sequenced in a study of metastatic and nonmetastatic thyroid tumors. All patients were untreated before thyroid surgery. TCRdb re-analyzed the PCR reads through MiXCR. The repertoire consists of more than 50,000 clones, with more than 20% occurring once and the leading ten covering about 3.9%. What was sequenced was blood. The receptors shown here come from a female donor with papillary thyroid cancer or a benign thyroid nodule (not recorded which). Some clones in this sample may be carry-over from other donors' samples.

The table lists this clone with a few counts. A much larger clone lies one base from this, so it may be a read error. This sequence joins TRBV29-1 and TRBJ2-7, with 10 bases matching TRBD1. The CDR3 totals 13 residues. CDR1 is SQVTM and CDR2 is ANQGSEA in the germline V gene. CDR3 region: CSVTGTGDYDQYF. The DNA for the CDR3 is TGCAGCGTTACCGGGACAGGGGACTACGATCAGTACTTC.

The gene calls are TRBV20-1 and TRBJ2-7; D unclear. In germline, CDR1 is DFQATT, CDR2 SNEGSKA (reference sequence). V was clipped by 0 bases and J by 5 bases, with 11 bases between them. The CDR3 loop spans 13 amino acids. The CDR3 region has the DNA TGCAGTGCTAGAGATCGGTTTGTTAACGAGCAGTACTTC. This sequence encodes CSARDRFVNEQYF.

This clone was detected only a few times. A read error may explain this, as a much larger clone is one base away. The CDR3 bases are TGTGCCAGCAGTCGCGATCCGACAGTTAACCAGTACTTC. It codes for CASSRDPTVNQYF. This sequence joins TRBV12-3 or TRBV12-4 and TRBJ2-5; tentative D call: TRBD1 (5 bases). Trimming removed 5 bases from V and 10 bases from J, with 17 bases in between. The CDR3 runs to 13 residues.

A single count supports this clone. This chain connects TRBV30 to TRBJ1-2, with D uncertain. CDR3 length equals 12 residues. Germline CDR1 GTSNPN, CDR2 SVGIG (reference sequence). The V end was cut by 0 bases, the J end by 8 bases, with 10 bases between. CDR3 loop: CAWSVETGGYTF. The CDR3 DNA reads TGTGCCTGGAGTGTAGAGACCGGCGGCTACACCTTC.

A remark on this clone: A read error may be the cause here, since a much bigger clone is one base away. Other DNA variants within this sample encode the same CDR3. CDR3 bases: TGTGCCATCAGCCTGGGGCCCTACGAGCAGTACTTC. This encodes CAISLGPYEQYF. The chain joins TRBV3-1 to TRBJ2-7, with D perhaps TRBD1 (5 bases). The CDR3 runs 12 residues. In germline, CDR1 is LGHDT, CDR2 YNNKEL (reference sequence).

This clone has at least ten counts. This chain joins TRBV6-6 and TRBJ1-1, with D perhaps TRBD1 (5 bases). The CDR3 totals 15 residues. Germline values: CDR1 MNHNY, CDR2 SVGAGI (reference sequence). Trimming removed 2 bases at V and 0 bases at J, with 10 bases between. As DNA, the CDR3 is TGTGCCAGCAGTTACCCCGGGGCACTGAACACTGAAGCTTTCTTT. Its translation is CASSYPGALNTEAFF.

This clone was seen many times. The chain employs TRBV10-3 and TRBJ1-1; 10 bases are shared with TRBD1. The CDR3 contains 15 residues. Germline loops: CDR1 ENHRY, CDR2 SYGVKD. V gave up 2 bases and J gave up 3 bases; unmatched junction bases: 3. In nucleotides, the CDR3 is TGTGCCATCAGTGAGCCGACAGGGGGCTACACTGAAGCTTTCTTT. Translated: CAISEPTGGYTEAFF.

In its sample, this clone was seen many times. The rearrangement joins TRBV6-1 to TRBJ2-1; TRBD2 matches at 8 bases. Germline-derived CDR1 and CDR2 are MNHNS and SASEGT. Trimming at V came to 8 bases and at J to 9 bases, leaving 9 bases not matched to a gene. There are 13 residues in the CDR3. The CDR3 region has the DNA TGTGCCAGCGGTCTGGGGGCGGGAGGTGAGCAGTTCTTC. Translation gives CASGLGAGGEQFF.

This clone was recorded many times. J is TRBJ1-5 and V is TRBV19; D gene unclear. The CDR3 is 17 residues long. The ends were cut back, 3 bases at V and 2 bases at J, with 17 bases in the middle. Germline V gene data show CDR1 as LNHDA and CDR2 as SQIVND (reference sequence). This chain's CDR3 is CASSMFQARGGNQPQHF. The CDR3 region has the DNA TGTGCCAGTAGTATGTTCCAGGCCCGGGGTGGCAATCAGCCCCAGCATTTT.

The rearrangement joins TRBV2 to TRBJ2-7; the D is unclear. V gave up 7 bases and J gave up 0 bases, with 19 bases separating them. Germline V gives CDR1 SNHLY, CDR2 FYNNEI. This CDR3 has 16 amino acids. The CDR3 protein is CASKPHLSGFSYEQYF. For the CDR3, the DNA is TGTGCCAGCAAACCCCACCTCTCCGGTTTCTCCTACGAGCAGTACTTC. The full variable domain, rest sourced from reference TRBV2 and TRBJ2-7, is EPEVTQTPSHQVTQMGQEVILRCVPISNHLYFYWYRQILGQKVEFLVSFYNNEISEKSEIFDDQFSVERPDGSNFTLKIRSTKLEDSAMYFCASKPHLSGFSYEQYFGPGTRLTVT.

This clone was found many times. The chain couples TRBV3-2 to TRBJ1-5; the table's D call TRBD1 went unverified against the DNA. TRBV3-2 counts as a pseudogene. The CDR3 consists of 14 residues. CDR3 in DNA: TGTGCCAGCAGCGACAGGGGGAGCAATCAGCCCCAGCATTTT. The encoded protein is CASSDRGSNQPQHF.

This clone was seen ten or more times. CDR3 coding DNA: TGTGCCATCAGTGAGTCCGGCGGGGCAACTAATGAAAAACTGTTTTTT. Amino acid sequence: CAISESGGATNEKLFF. This chain joins TRBV10-3 and TRBJ1-4; D unresolved. Per the germline V gene, CDR1 is ENHRY and CDR2 is SYGVKD. Trimming removed 0 bases at V and 0 bases at J, with 8 bases between. CDR3 length equals 16 residues.

This clone was seen many times. V usage is TRBV5-4 and J usage is TRBJ2-1; 7 bases fit TRBD2. CDR1 is SGHNT and CDR2 is YYREEE in the germline V gene (reference sequence). The trim removed 4 bases at V and 6 bases at J, leaving 13 bases unmatched. CDR3 size: 16 residues. This CDR3 reads CASSRLWGGSRNEQFF. In DNA form, the CDR3 reads TGTGCCAGCAGCCGGCTCTGGGGCGGGAGTCGCAATGAGCAGTTCTTC.

This clone has a count of ten or more. The chain carries TRBV10-2 and TRBJ2-1; unclear D gene. Trimming took 3 bases from V and 0 from J, leaving 9 bases between them. The germline V gene encodes CDR1 WSHSY and CDR2 SAAADI. This CDR3 is built from 15 residues. The CDR3 DNA sequence: TGCGCCAGCAGTGAACCGCGAGGCTCCTACAATGAGCAGTTCTTC. It specifies CASSEPRGSYNEQFF.

This clone was seen many times. The chain carries TRBV30 and TRBJ1-1; 8 nucleotides line up with TRBD1. Germline CDR1 GTSNPN, CDR2 SVGIG (reference sequence). This CDR3 is built from 14 residues. V was clipped by 4 bases and J by 1 base; unmatched bases: 5. The CDR3 region has the DNA TGTGCCTGGACTGACAGGGGAAGGAACACTGAAGCTTTCTTT. Translated: CAWTDRGRNTEAFF.

Only a few counts were recorded for this clone. The CDR3 bases are TGTGCCAGCAGCTTGACTAGCGGTACCTCAGATACGCAGTATTTT. Residues: CASSLTSGTSDTQYF. This rearrangement joins TRBV11-1 to TRBJ2-3; 9 bases match TRBD2. The CDR3 has 15 amino acids. CDR1 is SGHAT and CDR2 is FQDESV in the germline V gene (reference sequence). With V trimmed by 3 bases and J by 4 bases, 5 bases remained unmatched.

This clone has more than one count but fewer than ten. This may stem from a read error, because a much larger clone lies one nucleotide away. The J gene is TRBJ2-7, the V gene TRBV18; D may be TRBD1 or TRBD2 (5 bases each). Between the trimmed V and J ends, which lost 7 bases and 0 bases, there was a span of 13 bases. CDR1 and CDR2 from the germline V gene are KGHSH and LQKENI. The CDR3 spans 14 residues. DNA of the CDR3: TGTGCCAGCTTGCCCGGGGCTACCTCCTACGAGCAGTACTTC. This codes for CASLPGATSYEQYF.

This clone was counted many times. The chain uses TRBV20-1 and TRBJ1-2, with D possibly TRBD1 on 6 matching bases. Germline lookup yields CDR1 DFQATT and CDR2 SNEGSKA (reference sequence). V was pared by 5 bases and J by 4 bases, with 14 bases between. This CDR3 has 13 residues. CDR3 sequence: CSALPGATYGYTF. In DNA form, the CDR3 reads TGCAGTGCTCTCCCGGGGGCCACCTATGGCTACACCTTC.

The genes are TRBV20-1 and TRBJ2-7; D is ambiguous. V lost 1 base to trimming and J lost 0 bases, with 13 bases between them. Germline values: CDR1 DFQATT, CDR2 SNEGSKA (reference sequence). The CDR3 runs 15 residues. The CDR3 nucleotides read TGCAGTGCTAGAGGACGTGGGATCGCCTCCTACGAGCAGTACTTC. Protein sequence: CSARGRGIASYEQYF.

This clone has a count of ten or more. The chain's CDR3 is CATSRDGTSYEQYF. The CDR3 coding sequence is TGTGCCACCAGCCGGGACGGGACCTCCTACGAGCAGTACTTC. The J gene is TRBJ2-7, the V gene TRBV15; D tentatively reads TRBD1 or TRBD2 (5 bases each). The CDR3 is made up of 14 amino acids. Germline V gene sequence: CDR1 LNHNV, CDR2 YYDKDF (reference sequence). Deletions cut 5 bases from V and 0 bases from J, with 11 bases between.

This clone showed up many times. The V call is TRBV19, the J call TRBJ1-5; TRBD1 is a possible D gene (5 bases). CDR1 LNHDA and CDR2 SQIVND come from the germline V gene (reference sequence). The CDR3 loop spans 16 amino acids. Trimming cost V 3 bases and J 0 bases, with 12 bases left between them. The CDR3 is CASSIRDLVSNQPQHF. CDR3 bases: TGTGCCAGTAGTATCCGGGACCTCGTTAGCAATCAGCCCCAGCATTTT.

This clone has more than one count but fewer than ten. V is TRBV6-5 and J is TRBJ1-1; D is uncertain. The CDR3 sequence is 12 residues long. Germline V lookup: CDR1 MNHEY, CDR2 SVGAGI. With 7 bases removed from V and 4 bases from J, the gap between germline ends came to 10 bases. The CDR3 sequence: CASIRDRTEAFF. CDR3 nucleotides: TGTGCCAGCATTAGGGATCGCACTGAAGCTTTCTTT.

This clone has a count of ten or more. The rearrangement joins TRBV28 to TRBJ1-6; D gene ambiguous. The CDR3 consists of 10 residues. Germline V gene sequence: CDR1 MDHEN, CDR2 SYDVKM. Trimming shortened V by 7 bases and J by 9 bases, and 4 bases separated the two germline ends. CDR3 DNA: TGTGCCAGCACCGGTTCACCCCTCCACTTT. Protein: CASTGSPLHF.

The sample holds many counts of this clone. The J gene is TRBJ1-5, the V gene TRBV5-1; maybe TRBD1 (6 bases). This CDR3 has 15 residues. V lost 4 bases to trimming and J lost 6 bases, with 17 bases between them. Germline V gene lookup returns CDR1 SGHRS and CDR2 YFSETQ. CDR3 nucleotide sequence: TGCGCCAGCAGCATATTACAGGGAGTTGGTCAGCCCCAGCATTTT. The encoded protein is CASSILQGVGQPQHF.

This clone was detected many times. The V and J genes are TRBV6-1 and TRBJ1-4; D unresolved. Trimming took off 4 bases at V and 5 bases at J, with 14 bases between the two ends. The germline V gene has CDR1 MNHNS and CDR2 SASEGT. The CDR3 runs to 15 residues. The CDR3 loop reads CASSAVPTPNEKLFF. The CDR3 nucleotides are TGTGCCAGCAGTGCCGTTCCGACCCCGAATGAAAAACTGTTTTTT.

The sample holds many counts of this clone. This chain joins TRBV11-3 and TRBJ2-3; D may be TRBD1 or TRBD2 (5 bases each). Germline CDR1 reads SGHNT; CDR2 reads YENEEA. V shed 0 bases and J shed 3 bases, with 10 bases lying between them. The CDR3 is made up of 15 amino acids. Written as DNA, the CDR3 is TGTGCCAGCAGCTTAGAGGGGGACGGGACAGATACGCAGTATTTT. Amino acid sequence: CASSLEGDGTDTQYF.